This is a list of T cell receptor beta chains from one sample in a study of identifying expanded T cells in peripheral blood. Some clones are missing from TCRdb's copy, which holds only in-frame ones; the method was immunoSEQ multiplex PCR. The sample has approximately 85,000 clones; around four fifths are singletons. Material: blood. These TCRs come from a person aged 18 to 75 in good health. Both conserved end residues are part of each CDR3. A D gene is named only where the DNA matches it firmly. Only part of the rows carry a size: once, few, many, or a class if the clone is expanded.

V	D	size	J	length	CDR3	DNA
TRBV7-2	-	once	TRBJ2-3	12	CASSLESHTQYF	TGTGCCAGCAGCTTAGAATCACATACGCAGTATTTT
TRBV11-2	-	-	TRBJ1-1	15	CASSLGLGSYTEAFF	TGTGCCAGCAGCTTAGGACTGGGCAGTTACACTGAAGCTTTCTTT
TRBV30	-	few	TRBJ1-2	12	CAWAGVPGGYTF	TGTGCCTGGGCTGGGGTCCCGGGTGGCTACACCTTC
TRBV7-2	TRBD2	-	TRBJ2-1	15	CASSLGLAGVDEQFF	TGTGCCAGCAGCTTAGGACTAGCGGGGGTGGATGAGCAGTTCTTC
TRBV10-3	TRBD1	-	TRBJ2-3	15	CAISEPRQGTDTQYF	TGTGCCATCAGTGAGCCTAGACAGGGGACAGATACGCAGTATTTT
TRBV19	TRBD1	once	TRBJ1-2	14	CASSFDREAYGYTF	TGTGCCAGTAGTTTTGACAGGGAAGCCTATGGCTACACCTTC
TRBV5-1	-	-	TRBJ2-3	14	CASSLEPQVLTQYF	TGCGCCAGCAGCTTGGAGCCCCAGGTACTTACGCAGTATTTT
TRBV2	TRBD2	-	TRBJ2-3	11	CASSVAGVQYF	TGTGCCAGCAGTGTGGCGGGGGTGCAGTATTTT
TRBV6-5	-	-	TRBJ2-7	15	CASSYSHPSSYEQYF	TGTGCCAGCAGTTACTCGCACCCCAGCTCCTACGAGCAGTACTTC
TRBV11-2	-	-	TRBJ2-1	14	CASSLGGSSNEQFF	TGTGCCAGCAGCTTAGGAGGGAGTAGTAATGAGCAGTTCTTC
TRBV7-3	TRBD2	-	TRBJ2-1	15	CASSLRLAGVSEQFF	TGTGCCAGCAGCTTGCGGCTAGCGGGAGTTTCCGAGCAGTTCTTC
TRBV10-3	-	-	TRBJ2-5	13	CAILGAGQETQYF	TGTGCCATCCTTGGAGCGGGCCAAGAGACCCAGTACTTC
TRBV5-1	TRBD2	-	TRBJ2-7	15	CASSGGTSGLYEQYF	TGCGCCAGCAGCGGCGGGACTAGCGGACTCTACGAGCAGTACTTC
TRBV5-6	-	once	TRBJ2-7	13	CASSRQSSYEQYF	TGTGCCAGCAGCCGACAGAGCTCCTACGAGCAGTACTTC
TRBV7-2	TRBD1	-	TRBJ1-5	16	CASSPQGQGLNQPQHF	TGTGCCAGCAGCCCCCAGGGACAGGGGCTCAATCAGCCCCAGCATTTT
TRBV4-2	-	-	TRBJ2-7	13	CASSQVSDGQQYF	TGTGCCAGCAGCCAAGTGTCGGACGGCCAGCAGTACTTC
TRBV30	TRBD2	-	TRBJ2-1	17	CAWSVLFELAENNEQFF	TGTGCCTGGAGTGTACTGTTTGAGCTAGCGGAGAACAATGAGCAGTTCTTC
TRBV28	-	-	TRBJ1-1	16	CASSPREGWVGTEAFF	TGTGCCAGCAGTCCCCGGGAGGGATGGGTTGGGACTGAAGCTTTCTTT
TRBV18	-	few	TRBJ1-4	14	CASSPRQSNEKLFF	TGTGCCAGCTCACCAAGGCAGTCTAATGAAAAACTGTTTTTT
TRBV9	-	-	TRBJ2-7	14	CASSVVANSYEQYF	TGTGCCAGCAGCGTAGTTGCCAACTCCTACGAGCAGTACTTC
TRBV6-6	TRBD1	few	TRBJ2-7	15	CASSLLGTDTYEQYF	TGTGCCAGCAGCCTCCTCGGGACAGATACCTACGAGCAGTACTTC
TRBV5-5	TRBD1	-	TRBJ2-5	14	CASSLPGGRETQYF	TGTGCCAGCAGCTTACCAGGGGGTCGCGAGACCCAGTACTTC
TRBV28	TRBD1	-	TRBJ1-5	16	CASTPRGQGDNQPQHF	TGTGCCAGCACCCCCAGGGGGCAGGGAGACAATCAGCCCCAGCATTTT
TRBV6-5	-	-	TRBJ2-7	14	CASSTLVQPYEQYF	TGTGCCAGCAGTACCTTAGTGCAACCCTACGAGCAGTACTTC
TRBV27	TRBD2	-	TRBJ2-7	15	CASSLAGVGNYEQYF	TGTGCCAGCAGCCTAGCGGGAGTCGGGAACTACGAGCAGTACTTC
TRBV11-2	-	-	TRBJ2-7	16	CASSFFRGRSSYEQYF	TGTGCCAGCAGCTTCTTCCGGGGACGGAGCTCCTACGAGCAGTACTTC
TRBV4-3	-	-	TRBJ2-2	17	CASSQDPRGGNTGELFF	TGCGCCAGCAGCCAAGACCCGAGGGGAGGGAACACCGGGGAGCTGTTTTTT
TRBV19	-	-	TRBJ2-7	13	CASSTSPGLEQYF	TGTGCCAGTAGTACCTCCCCAGGGCTCGAGCAGTACTTC
TRBV5-1	TRBD1	-	TRBJ2-6	17	CASSSRDRGPGANVLTF	TGCGCCAGCAGCTCCCGGGACAGGGGGCCTGGGGCCAACGTCCTGACTTTC
TRBV5-1	-	once	TRBJ1-3	16	CASSLATGLSGNTIYF	TGCGCCAGCAGCTTGGCCACAGGGCTCTCTGGAAACACCATATATTTT
TRBV7-9	-	once	TRBJ2-5	13	CASSERGWETQYF	TGTGCCAGCAGCGAACGGGGGTGGGAGACCCAGTACTTC
TRBV11-1	-	-	TRBJ2-5	13	CASSRDLVEAQYF	TGTGCCAGCAGCCGGGACCTAGTTGAGGCCCAGTACTTC
TRBV29-1	-	-	TRBJ2-6	15	CSVEVEGTGANVLTF	TGCAGCGTTGAAGTTGAGGGGACTGGGGCCAACGTCCTGACTTTC
TRBV7-2	TRBD2	-	TRBJ2-3	17	CASSTRGAGAARNTQYF	TGTGCCAGCAGCACCCGCGGGGCGGGAGCCGCCCGAAATACGCAGTATTTT
TRBV6-6	-	-	TRBJ1-2	13	CASSYEGLSGYTF	TGTGCCAGCAGTTACGAGGGGTTGTCTGGCTACACCTTC
TRBV9	-	-	TRBJ2-2	14	CASRPGASTGELFF	TGTGCCAGCAGACCGGGAGCCTCCACCGGGGAGCTGTTTTTT
TRBV11-2	-	-	TRBJ2-7	16	CASSLRAAQWSYEQYF	TGTGCCAGCAGCTTACGGGCGGCCCAGTGGTCCTACGAGCAGTACTTC
TRBV4-2	TRBD1	-	TRBJ2-5	15	CASSESGQPQETQYF	TGTGCCAGCAGCGAATCGGGACAGCCACAAGAGACCCAGTACTTC
TRBV6-5	-	-	TRBJ2-2	15	CASSLDPTNTGELFF	TGTGCCAGCAGTCTCGACCCGACCAACACCGGGGAGCTGTTTTTT
TRBV7-2	-	once	TRBJ1-5	15	CASRIDQGINQPQHF	TGTGCCAGCAGGATCGACCAGGGGATCAATCAGCCCCAGCATTTT
TRBV11-2	-	-	TRBJ2-7	11	CASSSELEQYF	TGTGCCAGCAGCTCCGAATTGGAGCAGTACTTC
TRBV30	TRBD2	-	TRBJ2-1	13	CAWRLGRANEQFF	TGTGCCTGGAGGCTCGGGAGGGCCAATGAGCAGTTCTTC
TRBV6-6	TRBD2	-	TRBJ2-7	15	CASSSLAGTSNEQYF	TGTGCCAGCAGTTCTCTAGCGGGAACATCTAACGAGCAGTACTTC
TRBV7-2	TRBD2	-	TRBJ2-5	16	CASSLEPGLAIETQYF	TGTGCCAGCAGCTTAGAGCCGGGACTAGCCATAGAGACCCAGTACTTC
TRBV19	-	-	TRBJ1-2	15	CASSIVSSINYGYTF	TGTGCCAGTAGTATAGTGTCCAGTATCAACTATGGCTACACCTTC
TRBV7-9	TRBD1	once	TRBJ1-2	15	CASSLAGTANYGYTF	TGTGCCAGCAGCTTAGCCGGGACAGCTAACTATGGCTACACCTTC
TRBV29-1	TRBD2	-	TRBJ2-7	13	CSVDGGRAYEQYF	TGCAGCGTTGACGGCGGGAGGGCCTACGAGCAGTACTTC
TRBV4-1	-	-	TRBJ1-5	13	CASSPLGGQPQHF	TGCGCCAGCAGCCCCCTCGGGGGTCAGCCCCAGCATTTT
TRBV6-6	-	-	TRBJ2-1	12	CASTGKGYEQFF	TGTGCCAGCACTGGAAAAGGGTATGAGCAGTTCTTC
TRBV15	-	once	TRBJ2-7	15	CATSTMENRAYEQYF	TGTGCCACCAGCACCATGGAAAACAGGGCCTACGAGCAGTACTTC